This T cell receptor (beta chain) came from a study of early T cells in non-severe SARS-CoV-2 infection. The table lists this clonotype with many counts. Unique molecular identifiers (one per individual cDNA molecule) were attached. Each CDR3 protein is one row after TCRdb ran MiXCR on the 5' RACE reads. The repertoire includes some 49,000 distinct CDR3 sequences, about 4.2% of them detected once, and around 6% sits in the top ten. From germline, CDR1 is GTSNPN and CDR2 SVGIG (reference sequence). The CDR3 length is 10 residues. Sequencing input: whole blood. This clonotype was sampled from an adult who was a healthcare worker with PCR-confirmed SARS-CoV-2 infection or an uninfected control (not recorded which). V and J are TRBV30 and TRBJ2-3, with D perhaps being TRBD1 or TRBD2 (5 bases each). Here the CDR3 reads CAQGDSTQYF. The DNA for the CDR3 is TGTGCTCAGGGAGACAGTACGCAGTATTTT.